This TCR beta chain comes out of a study of cytomegalovirus exposure and HLA in healthy donors. Study observations and caveats: Cytomegalovirus association was assigned to about 150 TCR beta chains. Reports described diagnosis of cytomegalovirus status by the classifier as highly specific and sensitive. Reports state that TCR beta sequences accurately predicted most subjects' HLA-A and HLA-B alleles. Some V segments could not be told apart, so they were left out, TRBV6-2 and TRBV6-3 among them.

PCR amplification relied on 60 Vbeta primers (plus 13 Jbeta primers). The assay was immunoSEQ multiplex PCR, and TCRdb's table has in-frame clones only and misses some. The sample has under 140,000 clones; 79% are singletons. Per the germline V gene, CDR1 is SGHTA and CDR2 is FQGNSA. The CDR3 runs 14 residues. V trimming: 3 bases; J trimming: 5 bases; junction bases outside the gene matches: 3. Turning to this clone: The antigen is undetermined.

The receptor was isolated from a man aged 30-40 years in good health and CMV-seropositive. Sequencing was carried out using PBMCs. V is TRBV7-2 and J is TRBJ2-3, with 9 bases fitting TRBD1. The CDR3 here is CASSFNRGQDTQYF. CDR3 DNA: TGTGCCAGCAGCTTCAACAGGGGGCAAGATACGCAGTATTTT.